What follows describes a single T cell receptor (beta chain). Antigen: not known. This entry is derived from a study of T cells after yellow fever vaccination. Overall study results and limits: Primary-vaccination clones mostly resurfaced post-booster (approximately 96% CD4, about 87% CD8). Shared CD4/CD8 clonotypes were a small share, likely from convergent recombination.

Germline loops: CDR1 ENHRY, CDR2 SYGVKD. The CDR3 has 13 amino acids. V trimming: 2 bases; J trimming: 8 bases; junction bases outside the gene matches: 4. TCRdb processed the 5' RACE reads anew with MiXCR; each CDR3 protein has one entry. The sample records 300,000 to 450,000 distinct CDR3 sequences, approximately 8% being singletons. This rearrangement joins TRBV10-3 to TRBJ1-2, with 8 bases identical to TRBD1. The receptor's source is a young man who received the YFV17D yellow fever vaccine. Sequences were derived from PBMCs, sampled roughly seven weeks after the first yellow fever vaccination. The CDR3 bases are TGTGCCATCAGTGAGGGACAGGGCGACGGCTACACCTTC. This translates into CAISEGQGDGYTF.